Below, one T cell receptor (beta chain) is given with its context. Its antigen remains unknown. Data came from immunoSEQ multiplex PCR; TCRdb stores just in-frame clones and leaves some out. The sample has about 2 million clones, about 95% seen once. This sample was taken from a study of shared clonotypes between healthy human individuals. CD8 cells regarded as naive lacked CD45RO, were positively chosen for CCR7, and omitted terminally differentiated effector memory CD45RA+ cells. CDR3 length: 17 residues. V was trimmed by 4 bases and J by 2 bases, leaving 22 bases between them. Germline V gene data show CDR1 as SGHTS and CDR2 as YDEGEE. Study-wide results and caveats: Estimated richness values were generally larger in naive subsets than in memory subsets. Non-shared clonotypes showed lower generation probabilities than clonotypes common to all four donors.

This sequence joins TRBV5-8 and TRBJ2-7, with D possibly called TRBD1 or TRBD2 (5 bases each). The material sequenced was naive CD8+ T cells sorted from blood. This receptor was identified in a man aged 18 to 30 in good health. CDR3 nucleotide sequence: TGTGCCAGCAGCCAGGTCCCCCGGGGCCGCTACCCCTACGAGCAGTACTTC. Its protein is CASSQVPRGRYPYEQYF. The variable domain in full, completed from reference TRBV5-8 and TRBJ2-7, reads EAGVTQSPTHLIKTRGQQATLRCSPISGHTSVYWYQQALGLGLQFLLWYDEGEERNRGNFPPRFSGRQFPNYSSELNVNALELEDSALYLCASSQVPRGRYPYEQYFGPGTRLTVT.